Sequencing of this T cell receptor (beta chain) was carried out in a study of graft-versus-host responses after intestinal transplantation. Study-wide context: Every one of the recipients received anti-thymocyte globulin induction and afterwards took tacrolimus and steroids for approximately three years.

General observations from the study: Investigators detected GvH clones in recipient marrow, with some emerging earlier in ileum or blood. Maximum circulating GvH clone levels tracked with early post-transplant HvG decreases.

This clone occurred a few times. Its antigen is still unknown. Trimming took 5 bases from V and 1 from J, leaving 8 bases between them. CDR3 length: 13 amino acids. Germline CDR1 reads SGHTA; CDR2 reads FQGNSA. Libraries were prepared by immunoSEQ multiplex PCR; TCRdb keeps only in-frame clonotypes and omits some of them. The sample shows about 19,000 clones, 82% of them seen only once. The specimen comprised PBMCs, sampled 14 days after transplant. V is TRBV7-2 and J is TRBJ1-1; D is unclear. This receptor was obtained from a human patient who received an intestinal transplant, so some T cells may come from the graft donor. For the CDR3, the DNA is TGTGCCAGCAGCCCTCTAGGGAACACTGAAGCTTTCTTT. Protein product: CASSPLGNTEAFF.